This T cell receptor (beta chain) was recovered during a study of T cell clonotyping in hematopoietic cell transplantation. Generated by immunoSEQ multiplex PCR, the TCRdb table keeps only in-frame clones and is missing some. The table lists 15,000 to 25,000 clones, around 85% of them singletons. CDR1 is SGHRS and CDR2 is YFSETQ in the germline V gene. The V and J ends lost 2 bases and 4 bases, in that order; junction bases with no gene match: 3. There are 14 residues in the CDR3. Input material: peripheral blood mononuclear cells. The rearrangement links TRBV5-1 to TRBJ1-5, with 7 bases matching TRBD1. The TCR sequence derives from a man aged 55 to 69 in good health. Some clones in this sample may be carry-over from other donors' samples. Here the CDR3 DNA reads TGCGCCAGCAGCTTCTGGACAGGTAATCAGCCCCAGCATTTT. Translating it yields CASSFWTGNQPQHF.